The clone carrying this T cell receptor beta chain occurred many times. Antigen specificity is unknown. Individual cDNA molecules carried attached unique molecular identifiers. TCRdb independently ran MiXCR on the 5' RACE reads; one entry per CDR3 protein. The table lists 50,000 to 75,000 distinct CDR3 sequences, 4.5% to 7.5% of them singletons, with less than 3.5% in the top ten. CDR1 is MNHNS, CDR2 SASEGT, per germline. With 2 bases removed from V and 1 base from J, the gap between germline ends came to 13 bases. The CDR3 has 16 residues. This record comes from a study of early T cells in non-severe SARS-CoV-2 infection. Study in general: Whole-blood bulk RNA, unsorted, was sequenced, and chains were unpaired. Overall study findings and caveats: The VDJdb matching leaned toward anti-spike CD8 responses and overlooked private and CD4 specificities.

The sequenced sample was whole blood, obtained at baseline. The chain has TRBV6-1 and TRBJ2-3; the D is unclear. This sequence was found in an adult who was a healthcare worker with PCR-confirmed SARS-CoV-2 infection or an uninfected control (not recorded which). The CDR3 protein is CASSESPSPGTDTQYF. CDR3 bases: TGTGCCAGCAGTGAAAGTCCTTCGCCGGGCACAGATACGCAGTATTTT.